Presented here are 8 T cell receptor beta chains from one specimen sequenced in a study of Ad26.COV2.S vaccination and SARS-CoV-2 variants. Sequencing was performed with immunoSEQ multiplex PCR; in TCRdb, only in-frame clones are kept and a portion is missing. Found here are roughly 92,000 clones, roughly 84% of them singletons; the top ten hold about 15%. Source: peripheral blood, taken after recovery from COVID-19. Receptors were obtained from a human donor who had recovered from COVID-19.

The rearrangement links TRBV6-5 to TRBJ1-4; 7 bases align to TRBD1. Per the germline V gene, CDR1 is MNHEY and CDR2 is SVGAGI. The CDR3 has 16 amino acids. After removal of 3 bases from V and 8 bases from J, the junction contained 12 bases not matched to a gene. The CDR3 sequence is CASSYTPTGMVEKLFF. CDR3 sequence (DNA): TGTGCCAGCAGTTATACCCCGACAGGGATGGTAGAAAAACTGTTTTTT.

V gene TRBV4-2 combines with J gene TRBJ2-5; 7 nucleotides match TRBD2. The CDR3 is made up of 13 amino acids. V lost 1 base to trimming and J lost 5 bases; unmatched junction nucleotides: 1. CDR1 is LGHNA, CDR2 YNFKEQ, per germline. The CDR3 coding sequence is TGTGCCAGCAGCCAAGGACTAGCCGAGACCCAGTACTTC. Its translation is CASSQGLAETQYF.

The gene calls are TRBV6-2 or TRBV6-3 and TRBJ2-3; D is undetermined. The V end lost 4 bases, the J end lost 4 bases, and 6 bases lay between the germline ends. From germline, CDR1 is MNHEY and CDR2 SVGEGT. The CDR3 contains 12 residues. CDR3 in DNA: TGTGCCAGCAGTTTACTACCAGATACGCAGTATTTT. Its translation: CASSLLPDTQYF.

This clone was counted a single time. The chain couples TRBV6-5 to TRBJ1-6, with D maybe TRBD1 (6 bases). This CDR3 is built from 12 residues. Germline V gives CDR1 MNHEY, CDR2 SVGAGI. The V end was cut by 11 bases, the J end by 5 bases, with 10 bases between. The CDR3 DNA is TGTGCCTCCCGGGACAATAATTCACCCCTCCACTTT. It is translated as CASRDNNSPLHF.

J is TRBJ2-3 and V is TRBV28, with D hard to call. V shed 1 base and J shed 2 bases, with 7 bases lying between them. Germline V gives CDR1 MDHEN, CDR2 SYDVKM. The CDR3 consists of 14 residues. The CDR3 sequence: CASSLFANTDTQYF. CDR3 coding DNA: TGTGCCAGCAGTTTATTCGCCAACACAGATACGCAGTATTTT.

The J gene is TRBJ2-1, the V gene TRBV12-3 or TRBV12-4; 14 nucleotides align to TRBD2. The J segment lost 14 bases and the V segment lost 4 bases, leaving 4 bases of the junction unmatched. The CDR3 is made up of 13 amino acids. The CDR3 here is CASSSGLAGGKFF. Here the CDR3 DNA reads TGTGCCAGCAGTTCTGGACTAGCGGGAGGAAAGTTCTTC.

V and J are TRBV11-2 and TRBJ2-1; D is ambiguous. The germline gives CDR1 SGHAT, CDR2 FQNNGV. V lost 8 bases and J 9 bases, leaving 14 bases between the germline ends. The length of the CDR3 is 12 residues. CDR3 DNA: TGTGCCAGCGGGTCCCAGTTAGGTGAGCAGTTCTTC. This translates into CASGSQLGEQFF.

The V call is TRBV7-2, the J call TRBJ2-7; TRBD2 aligns across 10 bases. Germline V lookup: CDR1 SGHTA, CDR2 FQGNSA. This CDR3 is 15 amino acids long. After removal of 3 bases from V and 1 base from J, the junction contained 3 bases not matched to a gene. CDR3 DNA sequence: TGTGCCAGCAGCTTGGTGGGACTAGCGTCCTACGAGCAGTACTTC. Its protein product is CASSLVGLASYEQYF.